This T cell receptor beta chain was sequenced for a study of PD-L1 blockade in urothelial cancer. About the research overall: Most patients, about nine tenths of the roughly 30, were males with bladder-origin cancer. At 6 weeks and at 3 weeks (second dose) after treatment start, blood was analyzed. Prior exposure to chemotherapy in patients amounted to 0 to 3 regimens received. Study findings and constraints: Better survival was predicted by below-median pretreatment blood TCR clonality.

CDR1 SQVTM and CDR2 ANQGSEA come from the germline V gene. The CDR3 covers 16 residues. Between the trimmed V and J ends, which lost 5 bases and 1 base, there was a span of 15 bases. Time point given: pretreatment peripheral blood. As for this clone: The antigen is not known.

Data came from immunoSEQ multiplex PCR; TCRdb stores just in-frame clones and leaves some out. The sample records around 70,000 clones, roughly 90% being singletons. The sample was PBMCs, taken around atezolizumab (anti-PD-L1) treatment. The gene calls are TRBV29-1 and TRBJ2-6; the D gene is possibly TRBD1 (5 bases). The receptor was derived from a man in his sixties or seventies with urothelial cancer. CDR3 sequence (DNA): TGCAGCGTTCGTTCGCAGGGTCATTCTGGGGCCAACGTCCTGACTTTC. This codes for CSVRSQGHSGANVLTF.